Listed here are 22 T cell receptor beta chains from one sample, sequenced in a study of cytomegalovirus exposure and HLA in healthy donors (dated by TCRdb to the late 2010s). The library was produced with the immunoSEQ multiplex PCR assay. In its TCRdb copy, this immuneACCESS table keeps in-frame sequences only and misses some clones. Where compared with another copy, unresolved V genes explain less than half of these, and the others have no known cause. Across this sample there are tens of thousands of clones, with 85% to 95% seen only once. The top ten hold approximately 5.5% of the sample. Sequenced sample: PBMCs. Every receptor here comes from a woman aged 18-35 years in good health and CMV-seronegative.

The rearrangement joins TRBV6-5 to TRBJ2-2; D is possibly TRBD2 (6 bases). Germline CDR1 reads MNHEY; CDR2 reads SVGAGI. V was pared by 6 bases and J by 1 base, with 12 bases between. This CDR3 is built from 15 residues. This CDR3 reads CASSPGLMNTGELFF. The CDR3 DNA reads TGTGCCAGCAGCCCGGGACTCATGAACACCGGGGAGCTGTTTTTT.

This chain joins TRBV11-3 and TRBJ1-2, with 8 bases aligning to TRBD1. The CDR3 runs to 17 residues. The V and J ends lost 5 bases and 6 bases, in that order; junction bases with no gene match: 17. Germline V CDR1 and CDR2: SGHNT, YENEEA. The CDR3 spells CASSLRPSQGVINGYTF. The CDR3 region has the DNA TGTGCCAGCAGCCTACGGCCATCACAGGGGGTAATTAATGGCTACACCTTC.

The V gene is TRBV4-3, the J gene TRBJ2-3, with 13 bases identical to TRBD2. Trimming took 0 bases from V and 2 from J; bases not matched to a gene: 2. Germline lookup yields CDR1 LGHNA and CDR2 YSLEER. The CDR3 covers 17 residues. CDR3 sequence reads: CASSQEGTSGNTDTQYF. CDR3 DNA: TGCGCCAGCAGCCAAGAGGGGACTAGCGGGAACACAGATACGCAGTATTTT.

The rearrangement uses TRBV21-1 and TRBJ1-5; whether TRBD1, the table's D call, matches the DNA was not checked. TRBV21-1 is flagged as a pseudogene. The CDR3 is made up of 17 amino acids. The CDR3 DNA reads TGTGCCAGCAACCCGGACAGGGAAAGGGCGAGCAATCAGCCCCAGCATTTT. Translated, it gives CASNPDRERASNQPQHF.

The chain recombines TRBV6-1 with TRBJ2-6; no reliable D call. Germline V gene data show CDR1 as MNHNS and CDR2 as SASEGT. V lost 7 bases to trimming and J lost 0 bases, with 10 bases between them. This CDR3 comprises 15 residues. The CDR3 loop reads CASTAVLSGANVLTF. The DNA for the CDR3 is TGTGCCAGCACTGCGGTCCTCTCTGGGGCCAACGTCCTGACTTTC.

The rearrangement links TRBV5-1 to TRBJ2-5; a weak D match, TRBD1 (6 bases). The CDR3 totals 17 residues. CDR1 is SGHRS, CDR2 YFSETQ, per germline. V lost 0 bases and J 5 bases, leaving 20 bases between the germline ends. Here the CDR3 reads CASSLGVPTGMSETQYF. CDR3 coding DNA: TGCGCCAGCAGCTTGGGGGTCCCCACAGGGATGTCCGAGACCCAGTACTTC. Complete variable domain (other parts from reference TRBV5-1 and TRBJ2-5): KAGVTQTPRYLIKTRGQQVTLSCSPISGHRSVSWYQQTPGQGLQFLFEYFSETQRNKGNFPGRFSGRQFSNSRSEMNVSTLELGDSALYLCASSLGVPTGMSETQYFGPGTRLLVL.

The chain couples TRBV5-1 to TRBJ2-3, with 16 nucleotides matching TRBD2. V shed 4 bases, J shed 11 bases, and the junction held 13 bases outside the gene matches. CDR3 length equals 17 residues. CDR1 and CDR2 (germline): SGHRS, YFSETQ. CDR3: CASSPTPAGLAGGWQYF. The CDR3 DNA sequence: TGCGCCAGCAGCCCTACACCTGCGGGACTAGCGGGGGGGTGGCAGTATTTT.

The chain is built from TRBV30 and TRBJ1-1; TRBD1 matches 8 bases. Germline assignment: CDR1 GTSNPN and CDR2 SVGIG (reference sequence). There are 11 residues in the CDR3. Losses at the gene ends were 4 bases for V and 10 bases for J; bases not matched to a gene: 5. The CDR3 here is CAWTTGVSAFF. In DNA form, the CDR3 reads TGTGCCTGGACGACAGGGGTATCAGCTTTCTTT.

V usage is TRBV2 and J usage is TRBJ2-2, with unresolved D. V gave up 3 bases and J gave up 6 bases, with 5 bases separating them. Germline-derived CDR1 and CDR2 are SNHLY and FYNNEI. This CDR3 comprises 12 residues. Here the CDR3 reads CASSDFSGELFF. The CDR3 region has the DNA TGTGCCAGCAGTGATTTCTCCGGGGAGCTGTTTTTT. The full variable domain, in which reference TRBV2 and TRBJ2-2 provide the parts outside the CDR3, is EPEVTQTPSHQVTQMGQEVILRCVPISNHLYFYWYRQILGQKVEFLVSFYNNEISEKSEIFDDQFSVERPDGSNFTLKIRSTKLEDSAMYFCASSDFSGELFFGEGSRLTVL.

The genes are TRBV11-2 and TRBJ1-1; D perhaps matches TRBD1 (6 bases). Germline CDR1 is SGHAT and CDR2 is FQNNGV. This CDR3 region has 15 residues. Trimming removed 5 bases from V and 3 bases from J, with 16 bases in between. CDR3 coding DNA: TGTGCCAGCAGCGGCCCGGGGGGCCGCGACACTGAAGCTTTCTTT. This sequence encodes CASSGPGGRDTEAFF.

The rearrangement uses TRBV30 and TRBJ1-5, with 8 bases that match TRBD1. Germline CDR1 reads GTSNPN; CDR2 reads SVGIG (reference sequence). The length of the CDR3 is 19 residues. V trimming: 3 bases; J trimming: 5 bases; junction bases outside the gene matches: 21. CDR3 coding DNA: TGTGCCTGGAGCTCCCGATTATCGACGAGGGACAGGATAGATCAGCCCCAGCATTTT. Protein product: CAWSSRLSTRDRIDQPQHF.

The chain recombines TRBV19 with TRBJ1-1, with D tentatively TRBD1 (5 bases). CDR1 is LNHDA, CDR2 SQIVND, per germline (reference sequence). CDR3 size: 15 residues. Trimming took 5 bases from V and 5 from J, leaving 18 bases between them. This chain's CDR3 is CASSDSGGKRTEAFF. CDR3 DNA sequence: TGTGCCAGTAGTGATAGTGGGGGGAAGAGGACTGAAGCTTTCTTT.

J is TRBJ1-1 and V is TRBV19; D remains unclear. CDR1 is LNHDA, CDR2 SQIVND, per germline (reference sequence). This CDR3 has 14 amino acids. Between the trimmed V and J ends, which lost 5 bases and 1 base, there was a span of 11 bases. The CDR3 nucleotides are TGTGCCAGTAGTGGGCAGAATCAGAACACTGAAGCTTTCTTT. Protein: CASSGQNQNTEAFF.

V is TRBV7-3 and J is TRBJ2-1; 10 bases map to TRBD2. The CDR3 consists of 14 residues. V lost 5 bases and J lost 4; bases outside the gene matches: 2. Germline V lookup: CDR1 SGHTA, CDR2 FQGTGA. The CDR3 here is CASSRSGGYNEQFF. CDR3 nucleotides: TGTGCCAGCAGCCGTAGCGGGGGGTACAATGAGCAGTTCTTC.

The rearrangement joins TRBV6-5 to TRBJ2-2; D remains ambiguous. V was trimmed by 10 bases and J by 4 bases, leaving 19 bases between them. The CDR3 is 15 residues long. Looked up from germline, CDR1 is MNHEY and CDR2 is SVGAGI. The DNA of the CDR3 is TGTGCCACCGGCGGTAGAAGTCTCGGCACCGGGGAGCTGTTTTTT. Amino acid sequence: CATGGRSLGTGELFF.

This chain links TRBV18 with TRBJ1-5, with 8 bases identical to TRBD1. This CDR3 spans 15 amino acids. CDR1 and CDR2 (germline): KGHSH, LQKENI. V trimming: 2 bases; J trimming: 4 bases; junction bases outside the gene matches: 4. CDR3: CASSPSRTGNQPQHF. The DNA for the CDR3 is TGTGCCAGCTCACCATCCCGGACAGGGAATCAGCCCCAGCATTTT.

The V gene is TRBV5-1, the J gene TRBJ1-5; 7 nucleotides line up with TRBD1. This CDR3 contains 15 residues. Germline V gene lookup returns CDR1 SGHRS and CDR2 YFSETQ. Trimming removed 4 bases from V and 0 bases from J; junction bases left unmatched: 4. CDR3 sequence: CASSRGTDSNQPQHF. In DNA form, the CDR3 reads TGCGCCAGCAGCCGGGGGACAGATAGCAATCAGCCCCAGCATTTT.

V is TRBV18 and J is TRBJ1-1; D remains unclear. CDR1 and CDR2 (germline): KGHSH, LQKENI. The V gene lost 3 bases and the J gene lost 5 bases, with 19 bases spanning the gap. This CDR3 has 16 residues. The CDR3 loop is CASSPGAGSARTEAFF. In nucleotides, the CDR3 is TGTGCCAGCTCACCGGGAGCGGGCTCCGCGAGGACTGAAGCTTTCTTT.

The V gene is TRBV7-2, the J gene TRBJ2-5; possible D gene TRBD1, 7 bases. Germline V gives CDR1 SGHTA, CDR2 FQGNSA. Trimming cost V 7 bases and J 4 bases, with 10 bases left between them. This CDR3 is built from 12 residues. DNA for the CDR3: TGTGCCAGCACCCAGGGGGGAGAGACCCAGTACTTC. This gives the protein CASTQGGETQYF.

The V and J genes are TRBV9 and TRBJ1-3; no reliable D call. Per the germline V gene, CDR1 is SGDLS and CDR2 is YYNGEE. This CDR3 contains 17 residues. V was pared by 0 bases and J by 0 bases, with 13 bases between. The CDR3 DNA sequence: TGTGCCAGCAGCGTAGACGGGATACCGAGCTCTGGAAACACCATATATTTT. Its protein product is CASSVDGIPSSGNTIYF.

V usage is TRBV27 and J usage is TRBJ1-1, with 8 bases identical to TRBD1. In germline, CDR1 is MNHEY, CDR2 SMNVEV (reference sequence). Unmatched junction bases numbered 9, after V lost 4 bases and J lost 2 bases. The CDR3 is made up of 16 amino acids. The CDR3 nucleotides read TGTGCCAGCAGTTCAAGGTCCGGGACAGGTAACACTGAAGCTTTCTTT. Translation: CASSSRSGTGNTEAFF.

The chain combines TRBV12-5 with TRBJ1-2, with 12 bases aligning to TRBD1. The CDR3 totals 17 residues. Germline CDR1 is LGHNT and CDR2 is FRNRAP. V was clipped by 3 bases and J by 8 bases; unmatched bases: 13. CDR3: CASGFELPGQGAQGYTF. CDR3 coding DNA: TGTGCTAGTGGTTTCGAGCTTCCGGGACAGGGGGCGCAGGGCTACACCTTC.